These T cell receptor beta chains were read from a single sample in a study of neurological immune-mediated disorders. A single record per CDR3 protein comes from TCRdb applying MiXCR to the 5' RACE reads. The data contain approximately 20,000 distinct CDR3 sequences, approximately 7.8% of them singletons. Sequences were obtained from CD8+ T cells from blood. These receptors were taken from a woman aged 25 to 39 with HTLV-1-associated myelopathy (HAM/TSP). The CDR3 runs from the conserved cysteine through the conserved F or W. D genes are given only for firm matches. Where a row states a size, it is once, few, many or the class of an expanded clone; other rows omit it.

clone_size	d_call	j_call	v_call	cdr3_nt	cdr3_aa
.	.	TRBJ2-3	TRBV5-1	TGCGCCAGCAGCTTTCAAGGTTCTAGCGACCCGAAATTT	CASSFQGSSDPKF
medium-sized	.	TRBJ1-1	TRBV30	TGTGCCTGGAGTGTTGTTCAGGGATCGGACACTGAAGCTTTCTTT	CAWSVVQGSDTEAFF
many	.	TRBJ2-1	TRBV27	TGTGCCAGCAGTTTAATTTGGGGGGCCAGGCATGAGCAGTTCTTC	CASSLIWGARHEQFF
many	TRBD1	TRBJ2-7	TRBV7-9	TGTGCCAGCAGCTTACCAGGACAGGGGTTACCCTACGAGCAGTACTTC	CASSLPGQGLPYEQYF
many	.	TRBJ2-2	TRBV27	TGTGCCAGCAGCTGGGGTAACACCGGGGAGCTGTTTTTT	CASSWGNTGELFF
many	.	TRBJ2-3	TRBV6-6	TGTGCCAGCAGTTACTCGGTAGTCAGCACAGATACGCAGTATTTT	CASSYSVVSTDTQYF
many	.	TRBJ2-3	TRBV29-1	TGCAGCGTTGAGTCAGGGCGATTCACAGATACGCAGTATTTT	CSVESGRFTDTQYF
many	TRBD2	TRBJ2-2	TRBV7-2	TGTGCCAGCAGGGCTACTAGCGCGGGGGAGCTGTTTTTT	CASRATSAGELFF
many	TRBD1	TRBJ1-1	TRBV5-1	TGCGCCAGCAGCTTAAGGGACAGGATGGCGAACACTGAAGCTTTCTTT	CASSLRDRMANTEAFF
few	.	TRBJ2-2	TRBV6-4	TGTGCCAGCAGTACAGGGTACACCGGGGAGCTGTTTTTT	CASSTGYTGELFF
many	TRBD1	TRBJ1-4	TRBV12-3/TRBV12-4	TGTGCCAGCAGTGCGGACAGGGTGTATGAAAAACTGTTTTTT	CASSADRVYEKLFF
many	.	TRBJ2-7	TRBV10-3	TGTGCCATCAGTGAGTTCCATGAAACACCCGACTACGAGCAGTACTTC	CAISEFHETPDYEQYF
many	.	TRBJ1-5	TRBV5-1	TGCGCCAGCAGCGCCCGTCAAGAGGGCCAGCCCCAGCATTTT	CASSARQEGQPQHF
many	.	TRBJ1-1	TRBV5-6	TGTGCCAGCAGTATTGCAAGCAGCGCTGAAGCTTTCTTT	CASSIASSAEAFF
many	.	TRBJ2-7	TRBV5-1	TGCGCCAGCAGCTCTCCGGGCCATCCCTACGAGCAGTACTTC	CASSSPGHPYEQYF
many	.	TRBJ1-1	TRBV5-1	TGCGCCAGCAGTCTGAACGGCCCAGGGAGGGATACTGAAGCTTTCTTT	CASSLNGPGRDTEAFF
many	.	TRBJ1-5	TRBV20-1	TGCAGTGCTAGGACAGGATTCTTGGAGCCCCAGCATTTT	CSARTGFLEPQHF
many	TRBD1	TRBJ2-7	TRBV19	TGTGCCAGTAGTATCGGGACAGGGGCCTACGAGCAGTACTTC	CASSIGTGAYEQYF
medium-sized	.	TRBJ2-1	TRBV14	TGTGCCAGCAGCCCCCATAGCAGCGCCTACAATGAGCAGTTCTTC	CASSPHSSAYNEQFF
many	.	TRBJ1-2	TRBV7-2	TGTGCCAGCAGCCCAGTATCGTCCCCGCACCTTCTAGTTGGCTACACCTTC	CASSPVSSPHLLVGYTF
medium-sized	TRBD2	TRBJ2-3	TRBV20-1	TGCAGTGCTAGAGAGCTAGCGGAGAGAGATACGCAGTATTTT	CSARELAERDTQYF